The rows below give T cell receptor beta chains drawn from one sample of a study of blood T cell repertoires in COVID-19. Here immunoSEQ multiplex PCR was the method, and the copy in TCRdb shows in-frame clones only, minus some. The sample holds more than 300,000 clones, approximately 90% seen once. The sequencing sample was made of peripheral blood. These receptors all come from a woman in her late teens or twenties who had recovered from COVID-19. Each CDR3 is given with its conserved first and last residue. D genes are given only for firm matches. Size tells how often a clone was seen (once, few, many) or the class of an expanded clone, and some rows leave it out.

J gene: TRBJ2-5; D gene: TRBD2; clone size: -; V gene: TRBV7-2; CDR3 DNA: TGTGCCAGCAGCTTAGGTGGACTAGCGGGACCCTCCCAAGAGACCCAGTACTTC; CDR3 protein: CASSLGGLAGPSQETQYF
J gene: TRBJ1-5; D gene: TRBD1; clone size: -; V gene: TRBV27; CDR3 DNA: TGTGCCAGCAGTCGGACAGGGCTCTATCAGCCCCAGCATTTT; CDR3 protein: CASSRTGLYQPQHF
J gene: TRBJ2-3; D gene: -; clone size: -; V gene: TRBV24-1; CDR3 DNA: TGTGCCACCAGTGATTGGCAGGGAGATACGCAGTATTTT; CDR3 protein: CATSDWQGDTQYF
J gene: TRBJ1-1; D gene: -; clone size: -; V gene: TRBV28; CDR3 DNA: TGTGCCAGCAGTTTATCCAGGGGTTTCACTGAAGCTTTCTTT; CDR3 protein: CASSLSRGFTEAFF
J gene: TRBJ2-2; D gene: -; clone size: once; V gene: TRBV7-8; CDR3 DNA: TGTGCCAGCAGCTTACGTTACACCGGGGAGCTGTTTTTT; CDR3 protein: CASSLRYTGELFF
J gene: TRBJ1-2; D gene: -; clone size: once; V gene: TRBV27; CDR3 DNA: TGTGCCAGCAGGGGACACCTCAACTATGGCTACACCTTC; CDR3 protein: CASRGHLNYGYTF
J gene: TRBJ1-1; D gene: TRBD1; clone size: -; V gene: TRBV7-6; CDR3 DNA: TGTGCCAGCAGGAAGGGGGCCGAAGCTTTCTTT; CDR3 protein: CASRKGAEAFF
J gene: TRBJ1-1; D gene: TRBD1; clone size: -; V gene: TRBV12-5; CDR3 DNA: TGTGCTAGTGGTCTCCCCCAAAGGACAGGGGGCGAAGCTTTCTTT; CDR3 protein: CASGLPQRTGGEAFF
J gene: TRBJ2-1; D gene: TRBD2; clone size: -; V gene: TRBV7-9; CDR3 DNA: TGTGCCAGCAGCCCTAGACTAGCGGGAGGGTTAGGTAATGAGCAGTTCTTC; CDR3 protein: CASSPRLAGGLGNEQFF
J gene: TRBJ2-6; D gene: -; clone size: -; V gene: TRBV9; CDR3 DNA: TGTGCCAGCAGCGCAATCAGGGGAGAGGCCAACGTCCTGACTTTC; CDR3 protein: CASSAIRGEANVLTF
J gene: TRBJ2-1; D gene: -; clone size: -; V gene: TRBV5-1; CDR3 DNA: TGCGCCAGCAGCTTGGATCACAGGGTCCCATCCTACAATGAGCAGTTCTTC; CDR3 protein: CASSLDHRVPSYNEQFF
J gene: TRBJ2-4; D gene: -; clone size: -; V gene: TRBV7-2; CDR3 DNA: TGTGCCAGCAGCTTAGCGAGGGAGAACATTCAGTACTTC; CDR3 protein: CASSLARENIQYF
J gene: TRBJ2-1; D gene: -; clone size: -; V gene: TRBV5-1; CDR3 DNA: TGCGCCAGCAGCTTGCCAGGTTCAGTTGAGCAGTTCTTC; CDR3 protein: CASSLPGSVEQFF
J gene: TRBJ2-1; D gene: TRBD1; clone size: -; V gene: TRBV4-3; CDR3 DNA: TGCGCCAGCAGCCAAGATTTAGAGACAGGGGTCCCACTCTACAATGAGCAGTTCTTC; CDR3 protein: CASSQDLETGVPLYNEQFF
J gene: TRBJ2-5; D gene: -; clone size: -; V gene: TRBV11-2; CDR3 DNA: TGTGCCAGCAGCGGCCCAGGGGCGTCCCAGTACTTC; CDR3 protein: CASSGPGASQYF
J gene: TRBJ1-6; D gene: TRBD1; clone size: -; V gene: TRBV12-3/TRBV12-4; CDR3 DNA: TGTGCCAGCAGTATACAGGGGTGGTCACCCCTCCACTTT; CDR3 protein: CASSIQGWSPLHF
J gene: TRBJ2-5; D gene: -; clone size: -; V gene: TRBV12-3/TRBV12-4; CDR3 DNA: TGTGCCAGCAGTTTTGGGCCGCAAGAGACCCAGTACTTC; CDR3 protein: CASSFGPQETQYF
J gene: TRBJ2-3; D gene: -; clone size: -; V gene: TRBV23-1; CDR3 DNA: TGCGCCAGCAGTCAGGACTCGAGCACAGATACGCAGTATTTT; CDR3 protein: CASSQDSSTDTQYF
J gene: TRBJ2-5; D gene: -; clone size: -; V gene: TRBV19; CDR3 DNA: TGTGCCAGTAGTATGTCCAACTCGAGGGAGGCCTTGGAGACCCAGTACTTC; CDR3 protein: CASSMSNSREALETQYF
J gene: TRBJ1-2; D gene: TRBD1; clone size: -; V gene: TRBV7-9; CDR3 DNA: TGTGCCAGCAGCTTCCCCGGGACAGGGATGTCGGACTATGGCTACACCTTC; CDR3 protein: CASSFPGTGMSDYGYTF
J gene: TRBJ2-3; D gene: -; clone size: -; V gene: TRBV11-2; CDR3 DNA: TGTGCCAGCAGGTCCCTACGGGAGAGAGTTCCAGATACGCAGTATTTT; CDR3 protein: CASRSLRERVPDTQYF
J gene: TRBJ2-2; D gene: TRBD1; clone size: -; V gene: TRBV7-2; CDR3 DNA: TGTGCCAGCAGCTTGACAGGGCGTAACACCGGGGAGCTGTTTTTT; CDR3 protein: CASSLTGRNTGELFF
J gene: TRBJ2-5; D gene: -; clone size: -; V gene: TRBV11-3; CDR3 DNA: TGTGCCAGCAGCTTAGAAGGGGCTTGGGAGACCCAGTACTTC; CDR3 protein: CASSLEGAWETQYF
J gene: TRBJ1-1; D gene: -; clone size: -; V gene: TRBV21-1; CDR3 DNA: TGTGCCAGCAGCTTAGAAGGAGGGTGGATGAACACTGAAGCTTTCTTT; CDR3 protein: CASSLEGGWMNTEAFF
J gene: TRBJ1-5; D gene: -; clone size: once; V gene: TRBV24-1; CDR3 DNA: TGTGCCACCAGTGTAGGGAGAGGCAATCAGCCCCAGCATTTT; CDR3 protein: CATSVGRGNQPQHF
J gene: TRBJ2-1; D gene: -; clone size: -; V gene: TRBV18; CDR3 DNA: TGTGCCAGCTCACCACCATCAGACAGACTTTACAATGAGCAGTTCTTC; CDR3 protein: CASSPPSDRLYNEQFF
J gene: TRBJ1-2; D gene: TRBD1; clone size: few; V gene: TRBV30; CDR3 DNA: TGTGCCTGGAGATTGGGACAGGACTATGGCTACACCTTC; CDR3 protein: CAWRLGQDYGYTF
J gene: TRBJ2-3; D gene: TRBD2; clone size: -; V gene: TRBV7-2; CDR3 DNA: TGTGCCAGCAGCTTTTCCGTTGGGTCTAGCGGGAGAGCAGCGGATACGCAGTATTTT; CDR3 protein: CASSFSVGSSGRAADTQYF
J gene: TRBJ2-1; D gene: TRBD2; clone size: -; V gene: TRBV3-1/TRBV3-2; CDR3 DNA: TGTGCCAGCACCCAGGAGGGAGGGCCGGGGGATGAGCAGTTCTTC; CDR3 protein: CASTQEGGPGDEQFF
J gene: TRBJ2-3; D gene: -; clone size: -; V gene: TRBV4-3; CDR3 DNA: TGCGCCAGCAGCGAAACCACGGGGAGGTATACGCAGTATTTT; CDR3 protein: CASSETTGRYTQYF
J gene: TRBJ2-3; D gene: -; clone size: -; V gene: TRBV19; CDR3 DNA: TGTGCCAGTAAGAGTCCAGGGTGGGGCACAGATACGCAGTATTTT; CDR3 protein: CASKSPGWGTDTQYF
J gene: TRBJ2-3; D gene: -; clone size: -; V gene: TRBV20-1; CDR3 DNA: TGCAGTGCTAGTCGTCAGGGTAATCCGTTAGATACGCAGTATTTT; CDR3 protein: CSASRQGNPLDTQYF
J gene: TRBJ1-1; D gene: -; clone size: -; V gene: TRBV27; CDR3 DNA: TGTGCCAGCAGCCGGGGGGGCTATACTGAAGCTTTCTTT; CDR3 protein: CASSRGGYTEAFF
J gene: TRBJ2-3; D gene: TRBD2; clone size: -; V gene: TRBV11-2; CDR3 DNA: TGTGCCAGCAGCCCTCTAGCGGGAGGCCTGAGCACAGATACGCAGTATTTT; CDR3 protein: CASSPLAGGLSTDTQYF
J gene: TRBJ1-1; D gene: -; clone size: once; V gene: TRBV3-1/TRBV3-2; CDR3 DNA: TGTGCCAGCAGCCAAGTTCGCGCGGGGACTGAAGCTTTCTTT; CDR3 protein: CASSQVRAGTEAFF
J gene: TRBJ2-1; D gene: -; clone size: -; V gene: TRBV5-4; CDR3 DNA: TGTGCCAGCAGGGCCCCTGCCATACCGGGAAATGAGCAGTTCTTC; CDR3 protein: CASRAPAIPGNEQFF
J gene: TRBJ2-1; D gene: -; clone size: -; V gene: TRBV19; CDR3 DNA: TGTGCCAGTTCTCCCGCTGCACTGGGCCTAAATGAGCAGTTCTTC; CDR3 protein: CASSPAALGLNEQFF
J gene: TRBJ1-4; D gene: TRBD1; clone size: once; V gene: TRBV10-3; CDR3 DNA: TGTGCCATCAGTGAGGACAGGGGGCTCGAAAAACTGTTTTTT; CDR3 protein: CAISEDRGLEKLFF
J gene: TRBJ2-3; D gene: -; clone size: once; V gene: TRBV27; CDR3 DNA: TGTGCCAGCAGACCGCTCGGACAGAAGGATACGCAGTATTTT; CDR3 protein: CASRPLGQKDTQYF
J gene: TRBJ2-3; D gene: TRBD2; clone size: -; V gene: TRBV2; CDR3 DNA: TGTGCCAGCAGTGAACCGCAACCGGGGCTCGGGAGGGATACGCAGTATTTT; CDR3 protein: CASSEPQPGLGRDTQYF
J gene: TRBJ2-5; D gene: -; clone size: -; V gene: TRBV7-2; CDR3 DNA: TGTGCCAGCAGCTTAGGGGTTTTGACGGGGATTGACTTC; CDR3 protein: CASSLGVLTGIDF
J gene: TRBJ2-3; D gene: TRBD2; clone size: once; V gene: TRBV14; CDR3 DNA: TGTGCCAGCAGCCAACCTGTAAGGGCGGGAGGGCGAGATACGCAGTATTTT; CDR3 protein: CASSQPVRAGGRDTQYF
J gene: TRBJ2-5; D gene: -; clone size: -; V gene: TRBV11-2; CDR3 DNA: TGTGCCAGCAGCGGATTCGCAGGGGATGAGGGGACCCAGTACTTC; CDR3 protein: CASSGFAGDEGTQYF
J gene: TRBJ1-2; D gene: -; clone size: few; V gene: TRBV7-2; CDR3 DNA: TGTGCCAGCAGCTTAGTCAGACAACCTTATGGCTACACCTTC; CDR3 protein: CASSLVRQPYGYTF
J gene: TRBJ1-6; D gene: TRBD1; clone size: -; V gene: TRBV5-1; CDR3 DNA: TGCGCCAGCAGCTTACAGGGGACAGATAATTCACCCCTCCACTTT; CDR3 protein: CASSLQGTDNSPLHF
J gene: TRBJ2-1; D gene: -; clone size: -; V gene: TRBV6-5; CDR3 DNA: TGTGCCAGCAGCAGCCGGGGAAGTGAGCAGTTCTTC; CDR3 protein: CASSSRGSEQFF
J gene: TRBJ1-1; D gene: -; clone size: -; V gene: TRBV4-3; CDR3 DNA: TGCGCCAGCAGCCAAGAAGGTAGCGTGGGCACTGAAGCTTTCTTT; CDR3 protein: CASSQEGSVGTEAFF
J gene: TRBJ1-4; D gene: -; clone size: -; V gene: TRBV7-6; CDR3 DNA: TGTGCCAGCAGCTCCGTACAGGCACCAACTAATGAAAAACTGTTTTTT; CDR3 protein: CASSSVQAPTNEKLFF
J gene: TRBJ2-1; D gene: TRBD2; clone size: -; V gene: TRBV4-1; CDR3 DNA: TGCGCCAGCAGCCAACATAGCGGGACCAGCTCCTACAATGAGCAGTTCTTC; CDR3 protein: CASSQHSGTSSYNEQFF
J gene: TRBJ2-5; D gene: -; clone size: -; V gene: TRBV24-1; CDR3 DNA: TGTGCCACCAGTGACACCTTGAATGGGACTCCCCGATTACGAGAGACCCAGTACTTC; CDR3 protein: CATSDTLNGTPRLRETQYF
J gene: TRBJ2-2; D gene: -; clone size: -; V gene: TRBV4-1; CDR3 DNA: TGCGCCAGCAGCCATTATGGACTTGCCGGGGAGCTGTTTTTT; CDR3 protein: CASSHYGLAGELFF
J gene: TRBJ2-1; D gene: TRBD2; clone size: -; V gene: TRBV10-2; CDR3 DNA: TGCGCCAGCAGTGAGTTCCCGGGACTAGCGGGAGGGCCCCCCTACAATGAGCAGTTCTTC; CDR3 protein: CASSEFPGLAGGPPYNEQFF
J gene: TRBJ2-2; D gene: -; clone size: -; V gene: TRBV24-1; CDR3 DNA: TGTGCCACCAGTGACCCACGGCAGGGCACCGGGGAGCTGTTTTTT; CDR3 protein: CATSDPRQGTGELFF
J gene: TRBJ1-1; D gene: -; clone size: -; V gene: TRBV2; CDR3 DNA: TGTGCCAGCAGTGCACAAAGCAGGAAGACTGAAGCTTTCTTT; CDR3 protein: CASSAQSRKTEAFF
J gene: TRBJ2-1; D gene: -; clone size: -; V gene: TRBV10-3; CDR3 DNA: TGTGCCATCAGTGAGTCGAATAGATACAATGAGCAGTTCTTC; CDR3 protein: CAISESNRYNEQFF
J gene: TRBJ2-1; D gene: TRBD2; clone size: -; V gene: TRBV6-2/TRBV6-3; CDR3 DNA: TGTGCCAGCAGTTACCCCCTAGGTCGGGGGGAAAACAATGAGCAGTTCTTC; CDR3 protein: CASSYPLGRGENNEQFF
J gene: TRBJ1-3; D gene: -; clone size: -; V gene: TRBV7-2; CDR3 DNA: TGTGCCAGCGCCCTGGGACATCTACTTGGAAACACCATATATTTT; CDR3 protein: CASALGHLLGNTIYF
J gene: TRBJ2-5; D gene: -; clone size: -; V gene: TRBV24-1; CDR3 DNA: TGTGCCACCAGTGATTTCAAACAGGGTGGAGAGACCCAGTACTTC; CDR3 protein: CATSDFKQGGETQYF
J gene: TRBJ2-3; D gene: TRBD1; clone size: -; V gene: TRBV29-1; CDR3 DNA: TGCAGCGTTAAGGGGACAGTTTCTAGCACAGATACGCAGTATTTT; CDR3 protein: CSVKGTVSSTDTQYF